This passage covers 17 T cell receptor beta chains from one sample sequenced in a study of a mutant IDH1 vaccine in newly diagnosed glioma. Their antigens are not known. As for time point: week 11, during vaccination. All doses held 300 ug of mutant IDH1 20-mer peptide, with topical imiquimod. Profiled with immunoSEQ multiplex PCR; TCRdb holds only in-frame clones, not every one. The table shows tens of thousands of clones, with about four fifths occurring only once. The sequencing here drew on PBMCs, taken from a glioma patient whose treatment included an IDH1 peptide vaccine. The receptors shown here come from a man in his fifties or sixties with glioma.

The rearrangement joins TRBV14 to TRBJ2-7; no reliable D call. The CDR3 consists of 15 residues. V lost 1 base to trimming and J lost 1 base, with 11 bases between them. The V gene's germline CDR1 is SGHDN and CDR2 FVKESK. The CDR3 coding sequence is TGTGCCAGCAGCCAAGGAGGCATGATATCCTACGAGCAGTACTTC. Its protein is CASSQGGMISYEQYF.

This rearrangement joins TRBV6-1 to TRBJ1-2, with D hard to call. The germline CDR1 and CDR2 sequences are MNHNS and SASEGT. The CDR3 length is 15 residues. V lost 0 bases and J 4 bases, leaving 12 bases between the germline ends. The DNA for the CDR3 is TGTGCCAGCAGTGAAGCGGAGGTCATAGCCTATGGCTACACCTTC. It yields the protein CASSEAEVIAYGYTF.

The rearrangement joins TRBV18 to TRBJ1-2; D is uncertain. V lost 2 bases and J 7 bases, leaving 14 bases between the germline ends. The CDR3 sequence is 14 residues long. Germline values: CDR1 KGHSH, CDR2 LQKENI. The CDR3 nucleotides read TGTGCCAGCTCACCAACGGGGATCGGTCTTGGCTACACCTTC. Residues: CASSPTGIGLGYTF.

This clone has a single count. The chain combines TRBV5-4 with TRBJ2-3, with D uncertain. The V and J ends lost 4 bases and 2 bases respectively, with 11 bases between them. The CDR3 loop spans 14 amino acids. CDR1 SGHNT and CDR2 YYREEE come from the germline V gene (reference sequence). In nucleotides, the CDR3 is TGTGCCAGCAGCCCAGCTAGAGCCACAGATACGCAGTATTTT. It codes for CASSPARATDTQYF. Full variable domain (rest looked up from reference TRBV5-4 and TRBJ2-3): ETGVTQSPTHLIKTRGQQVTLRCSSQSGHNTVSWYQQALGQGPQFIFQYYREEENGRGNFPPRFSGLQFPNYSSELNVNALELDDSALYLCASSPARATDTQYFGPGTRLTVL.

The chain links TRBV4-1 to TRBJ2-7, with D unclear. Between the trimmed V and J ends, which lost 0 bases and 4 bases, there was a span of 10 bases. The CDR3 spans 14 residues. The germline gives CDR1 MGHRA, CDR2 YSYEKL. CDR3 region: CASSQERKGYEQYF. CDR3 in DNA: TGCGCCAGCAGCCAAGAGCGGAAAGGGTACGAGCAGTACTTC.

CDR3 DNA: TGTGCCAGCAGCCAGCCGGGGCAGGGAGGCTACGAGCAGTACTTC. Translation: CASSQPGQGGYEQYF. The chain recombines TRBV28 with TRBJ2-7, with a tentative D call TRBD2 (6 bases). This CDR3 contains 15 residues. The V end was cut by 6 bases, the J end by 3 bases, with 18 bases between. Germline CDR1 reads MDHEN; CDR2 reads SYDVKM.

CDR3 loop: CASSQVWNTEAFF. CDR3 bases: TGTGCCAGCAGCCAAGTTTGGAACACTGAAGCTTTCTTT. The chain carries TRBV14 and TRBJ1-1; D not certain. The germline V and J ends were trimmed by 1 base and 1 base, with 4 bases remaining between them. The CDR3 totals 13 residues. From germline, CDR1 is SGHDN and CDR2 FVKESK.

The chain combines TRBV5-4 with TRBJ2-2; 9 bases are a match to TRBD2. This CDR3 has 18 amino acids. CDR1 and CDR2 (germline): SGHNT, YYREEE (reference sequence). J lost 3 bases, V lost 2 bases, and 11 bases had no gene match. The CDR3: CASSLGLARGRDTGELFF. In nucleotides, the CDR3 is TGTGCCAGCAGCTTAGGACTAGCGAGGGGCCGCGACACCGGGGAGCTGTTTTTT.

Regarding this clone: Additional DNA sequences in this sample encode the identical CDR3. The CDR3 loop reads CSARDSYEQYF. The CDR3 bases are TGCAGTGCAAGGGACTCCTACGAGCAGTACTTC. V and J are TRBV20-1 and TRBJ2-7; D is undetermined. With 6 bases removed from V and 0 bases from J, the gap between germline ends came to 6 bases. CDR3 length: 11 amino acids. In germline, CDR1 is DFQATT, CDR2 SNEGSKA (reference sequence).

The chain carries TRBV6-5 and TRBJ2-7; D gene uncertain. The V gene lost 2 bases and the J gene lost 3 bases, with 14 bases spanning the gap. From germline, CDR1 is MNHEY and CDR2 SVGAGI. The length of the CDR3 is 15 residues. The DNA of the CDR3 is TGTGCCAGCAGTTACCGACACGGAGATGGCTACGAGCAGTACTTC. Protein product: CASSYRHGDGYEQYF.

The genes are TRBV19 and TRBJ1-5, with 8 bases lining up with TRBD1. The germline gives CDR1 LNHDA, CDR2 SQIVND (reference sequence). The CDR3 runs to 14 residues. V dropped 4 bases and J dropped 4; count of bases not matched to a gene: 3. The CDR3 loop reads CASSTGQGNQPQHF. CDR3 coding DNA: TGTGCCAGTAGTACTGGACAGGGTAATCAGCCCCAGCATTTT.

This clone was observed a handful of times. The J gene is TRBJ1-1, the V gene TRBV5-1; TRBD1 matches at 8 bases. The CDR3 is made up of 13 amino acids. The germline gives CDR1 SGHRS, CDR2 YFSETQ. V lost 4 bases to trimming and J lost 4 bases; unmatched junction nucleotides: 3. As DNA, the CDR3 is TGCGCCAGCAGCACAGGACAGGGCACTGAAGCTTTCTTT. It specifies CASSTGQGTEAFF.

The chain combines TRBV4-1 with TRBJ2-7; D is tentatively TRBD1 or TRBD2 (6 bases each). Deletions cut 6 bases from V and 6 bases from J, with 15 bases between. Germline CDR1 and CDR2: MGHRA and YSYEKL. The CDR3 runs 13 residues. The CDR3 DNA reads as TGCGCCAGCAGGGCAACTGGGGGGCGCGAGCAGTACTTC. Translation gives CASRATGGREQYF.

The chain is built from TRBV2 and TRBJ2-7; possible D gene TRBD2, 6 bases. CDR3 length: 13 residues. Trimming stripped 9 bases from V and 7 bases from J, with 19 bases between. The V gene's germline CDR1 is SNHLY and CDR2 FYNNEI. The CDR3 spells CASLRDSGAEQYF. CDR3 sequence (DNA): TGTGCCAGTCTAAGGGACTCGGGTGCGGAGCAGTACTTC.

The gene calls are TRBV11-3 and TRBJ2-2; tentative D call: TRBD2 (6 bases). The V gene's germline CDR1 is SGHNT and CDR2 YENEEA. V was shortened by 8 bases and J by 8 bases, with 15 bases between the two germline ends. The CDR3 is 13 residues long. The CDR3 DNA reads as TGTGCCAGCGCCCCGGGAGCCAAAGGGGAGCTGTTTTTT. This encodes CASAPGAKGELFF.

This chain joins TRBV5-4 and TRBJ2-3, with 8 bases fitting TRBD2. The CDR3 has 14 residues. The junction had 8 bases not matched to a gene; V was cut back by 7 bases and J by 4 bases. Germline assignment: CDR1 SGHNT and CDR2 YYREEE (reference sequence). CDR3 region: CASQGRGGPDTQYF. Written as DNA, the CDR3 is TGTGCCAGCCAAGGTCGGGGGGGCCCAGATACGCAGTATTTT.

Judged by abundance, this clone is medium-sized. The rearrangement joins TRBV7-2 to TRBJ1-6, with D perhaps TRBD1 (6 bases). Germline V CDR1 and CDR2: SGHTA, FQGNSA. Trimming removed 4 bases at V and 5 bases at J, with 9 bases between. The CDR3 spans 14 residues. CDR3 amino acids: CASSSTGNNSPLHF. The DNA of the CDR3 is TGTGCCAGCAGCTCGACAGGAAATAATTCACCCCTCCACTTT.